This T cell receptor beta chain was documented in a study of CXCR3-negative and CXCR3-positive naive CD8 T cells. For the study at large: Libraries each contributed about 1.5 +/- 0.3 million TRB reads, for around 140 million in total.

Per germline, CDR1 SNHLY and CDR2 FYNNEI. This CDR3 has 14 amino acids. As for this clonotype: As yet, its antigen is unknown.

Investigators sorted each CD8+ T cell subset in triplicate, taking roughly 330,000 cells each time. Study findings and constraints: For the naive subsets, surface CD5 was similar, and TCR strength was inferred from TRB CDR3 properties. Memory CD8+ cells showed much lower diversity, while both naive subsets displayed comparably high diversity.

The method, 5' RACE with UMI labels, was used to prepare the TRB cDNA libraries. After re-calling the 5' RACE reads, TCRdb lists one entry per CDR3 protein, DNA absent. This specimen shows about 57,000 distinct CDR3 sequences; the ten leading clones hold less than 25%. The TCR originated in a human donor in good health. Some clones in this sample may be carry-over from other donors' samples. The sequenced material came from memory CD8+ T cells from blood. The J gene is TRBJ1-6, the V gene TRBV2. The CDR3 sequence: CASSDLAVNSPLHF.